These 27 T cell receptor beta chains were sequenced from one sample in a study of blood T cell repertoires in COVID-19. The protocol was immunoSEQ multiplex PCR, while the TCRdb copy is restricted to in-frame clones and leaves out a portion. The sample includes hundreds of thousands of clones, more than 75% of them seen just once. Sequenced: PBMCs or T cells enriched from blood (not recorded which). Receptors were obtained from a man younger than 40 with acute COVID-19.

This clone was picked up many times. The V call is TRBV28, the J call TRBJ1-3; 8 bases match TRBD1. The CDR3 is made up of 13 amino acids. Trimming removed 8 bases from V and 3 bases from J; junction bases left unmatched: 3. Germline assignment: CDR1 MDHEN and CDR2 SYDVKM. This chain's CDR3 is CASETGGGNTIYF. The CDR3 region has the DNA TGTGCCAGCGAAACAGGGGGTGGAAACACCATATATTTT.

The V and J genes are TRBV5-5 and TRBJ2-1; 9 nucleotides align to TRBD1. The germline CDR1 and CDR2 sequences are SGHKS and YYEKEE (reference sequence). V shed 4 bases, J shed 10 bases, and the junction held 12 bases outside the gene matches. The CDR3 extends over 15 amino acids. CDR3 sequence reads: CASSRKTGGIYEQFF. The CDR3 DNA follows: TGTGCCAGCAGCCGTAAGACAGGGGGAATTTACGAGCAGTTCTTC.

The rearrangement uses TRBV4-1 and TRBJ1-4; D gene ambiguous. CDR3 length equals 14 residues. Germline CDR1 reads MGHRA; CDR2 reads YSYEKL. V shed 3 bases and J shed 6 bases, with 11 bases lying between them. The CDR3 nucleotides are TGCGCCAGCAGCCAGGACCCGGAGGATGAAAAACTGTTTTTT. Its translation is CASSQDPEDEKLFF.

The rearrangement uses TRBV30 and TRBJ1-1; a possible D gene is TRBD1 (5 bases). The CDR3 contains 15 residues. The germline V gene encodes CDR1 GTSNPN and CDR2 SVGIG (reference sequence). V lost 3 bases to trimming and J lost 0 bases, with 14 bases between them. Here the CDR3 DNA reads TGTGCCTGGAGGGACACCAAAAACGTGAACACTGAAGCTTTCTTT. Amino acid sequence: CAWRDTKNVNTEAFF.

This clone has just a few counts. The gene calls are TRBV29-1 and TRBJ2-7; TRBD1 matches at 7 bases. With 7 bases clipped from V and 2 bases from J, the junction kept 8 bases outside the gene matches. The V gene's germline CDR1 is SQVTM and CDR2 ANQGSEA. This CDR3 is built from 13 residues. The CDR3 bases are TGCAGCGCCTCCGGGACAGAAACCTACGAGCAGTACTTC. Protein: CSASGTETYEQYF.

The J gene is TRBJ1-1, the V gene TRBV7-9; perhaps TRBD1 as D (5 bases). This CDR3 has 13 residues. Germline V gene lookup returns CDR1 SEHNR and CDR2 FQNEAQ (reference sequence). Trimming shortened V by 3 bases and J by 1 base, and 6 bases separated the two germline ends. CDR3 nucleotides: TGTGCCAGCAGCTTTCAGGGGAACACTGAAGCTTTCTTT. Its translation is CASSFQGNTEAFF.

J is TRBJ1-5 and V is TRBV24-1; D might be TRBD1 (6 bases). CDR1 and CDR2 from the germline V gene are KGHDR and SFDVKD. The CDR3 loop spans 15 amino acids. The ends were cut back, 10 bases at V and 2 bases at J, with 17 bases in the middle. The CDR3 spells CATPPARGGNQPQHF. The CDR3 DNA is TGTGCCACTCCCCCTGCCAGGGGCGGCAATCAGCCCCAGCATTTT.

In this sample, this clone turned up once. The chain uses TRBV30 and TRBJ1-2; no clear D. Germline loops: CDR1 GTSNPN, CDR2 SVGIG (reference sequence). Deletions cut 5 bases from V and 5 bases from J, with 15 bases between. The CDR3 length is 13 residues. The CDR3 sequence is CAWGPGMSYGYTF. The CDR3 nucleotides read TGTGCCTGGGGGCCCGGGATGTCATATGGCTACACCTTC.

The chain joins TRBV11-3 to TRBJ2-1; D perhaps matches TRBD2 (5 bases). The germline V and J ends were trimmed by 5 bases and 8 bases, with 19 bases remaining between them. This CDR3 has 15 residues. Per germline, CDR1 SGHNT and CDR2 YENEEA. This CDR3 is CASSASGGSNYEQFF. The CDR3 DNA is TGTGCCAGCAGCGCGAGCGGAGGAAGTAATTATGAGCAGTTCTTC.

The chain recombines TRBV19 with TRBJ1-5; D is unresolved. Trimming took 3 bases from V and 2 from J, leaving 8 bases between them. The CDR3 extends over 14 amino acids. Germline V gives CDR1 LNHDA, CDR2 SQIVND (reference sequence). CDR3 residues: CASSMAGGNQPQHF. The CDR3 DNA reads as TGTGCCAGTAGTATGGCGGGCGGCAATCAGCCCCAGCATTTT.

The chain combines TRBV6-5 with TRBJ1-1; 8 positions match TRBD1. The CDR3 contains 13 residues. The J segment lost 5 bases and the V segment lost 10 bases, leaving 9 bases of the junction unmatched. CDR1 and CDR2 (germline): MNHEY, SVGAGI. This chain's CDR3 is CATHQGARTEAFF. The CDR3 coding sequence is TGTGCCACCCACCAGGGGGCGCGGACTGAAGCTTTCTTT.

The chain is built from TRBV2 and TRBJ1-2, with D unclear. This CDR3 is 14 amino acids long. V shed 2 bases and J shed 0 bases, with 7 bases lying between them. Germline loops: CDR1 SNHLY, CDR2 FYNNEI. The CDR3 nucleotides read TGTGCCAGCAGTGAACAAAGCACTAACTATGGCTACACCTTC. It specifies CASSEQSTNYGYTF.

This clone was observed a single time. The CDR3 protein is CASSKGPGTPHTEAFF. The DNA of the CDR3 is TGTGCCAGCAGCAAAGGTCCAGGGACTCCTCACACTGAAGCTTTCTTT. The V and J genes are TRBV21-1 and TRBJ1-1. TRBV21-1 is flagged as a pseudogene. The CDR3 spans 16 residues.

This clone has a handful of counts. J is TRBJ2-1 and V is TRBV6-4; 10 bases map to TRBD2. CDR1 and CDR2 from the germline V gene are MRHNA and SNTAGT. Trimming at V came to 1 base and at J to 8 bases, leaving 5 bases not matched to a gene. This CDR3 region has 15 residues. The CDR3 protein is CASSDWASGGYEQFF. Here the CDR3 DNA reads TGTGCCAGCAGTGACTGGGCTAGCGGGGGTTATGAGCAGTTCTTC.

This clone was recorded once. This sequence joins TRBV7-9 and TRBJ2-3; D perhaps matches TRBD1 (5 bases). CDR1 SEHNR and CDR2 FQNEAQ come from the germline V gene (reference sequence). V was trimmed by 3 bases and J by 2 bases, leaving 9 bases between them. The CDR3 loop spans 14 amino acids. CDR3 residues: CASSFSGSTDTQYF. The DNA for the CDR3 is TGTGCCAGCAGCTTTTCAGGGTCCACAGATACGCAGTATTTT. Complete variable domain (other parts from reference TRBV7-9 and TRBJ2-3): DTGVSQNPRHKITKRGQNVTFRCDPISEHNRLYWYRQTLGQGPEFLTYFQNEAQLEKSRLLSDRFSAERPKGSFSTLEIQRTEQGDSAMYLCASSFSGSTDTQYFGPGTRLTVL.

This sequence joins TRBV29-1 and TRBJ1-4; 10 bases map to TRBD1. CDR3 length: 15 residues. J lost 7 bases, V lost 0 bases, and 5 bases had no gene match. The germline V gene encodes CDR1 SQVTM and CDR2 ANQGSEA. The chain's CDR3 is CSVEEHGTGVEKLFF. The CDR3 DNA reads TGCAGCGTTGAAGAGCACGGGACAGGGGTTGAAAAACTGTTTTTT.

The genes are TRBV6-5 and TRBJ2-2, with D possibly matching TRBD2 (5 bases). The CDR3 loop spans 15 amino acids. The germline V gene encodes CDR1 MNHEY and CDR2 SVGAGI. Trimming cost V 8 bases and J 3 bases, with 16 bases left between them. The CDR3 DNA follows: TGTGCCAGCCCACGTGGGAGTGAGTACACCGGGGAGCTGTTTTTT. This translates into CASPRGSEYTGELFF.

This chain uses TRBV4-1 with TRBJ2-1; TRBD2 aligns across 10 bases. This CDR3 is 16 amino acids long. Unmatched junction bases numbered 3, after V lost 0 bases and J lost 4 bases. The V gene's germline CDR1 is MGHRA and CDR2 YSYEKL. CDR3 protein: CASSQESGGAYNEQFF. The CDR3 DNA reads as TGCGCCAGCAGCCAAGAAAGCGGGGGGGCTTACAATGAGCAGTTCTTC.

V is TRBV2 and J is TRBJ1-5; possibly TRBD1 for D (6 bases). The CDR3 totals 14 residues. The V end was cut by 3 bases, the J end by 9 bases, with 15 bases between. Germline V gene sequence: CDR1 SNHLY, CDR2 FYNNEI. The CDR3 bases are TGTGCCAGCAGTGATGAGGGGGTTCTGCGGCCCCAGCATTTT. This encodes CASSDEGVLRPQHF.

The rearrangement uses TRBV5-1 and TRBJ2-5, with D maybe TRBD2 (7 bases). The CDR3 is 15 residues long. Deletions cut 1 base from V and 5 bases from J, with 15 bases between. Per the germline V gene, CDR1 is SGHRS and CDR2 is YFSETQ. DNA of the CDR3: TGCGCCAGCAGCTTGACTCGGGGGGCATGGGAGACCCAGTACTTC. Protein: CASSLTRGAWETQYF.

The chain couples TRBV7-9 to TRBJ2-7, with TRBD1 matching 7 bases. The CDR3 is made up of 11 amino acids. V lost 6 bases, J lost 9 bases, and 5 bases stayed unmatched. Per the germline V gene, CDR1 is SEHNR and CDR2 is FQNEAQ (reference sequence). The CDR3 nucleotides read TGTGCCAGCAGGCTACAGGGGATGCAGTACTTC. Its translation: CASRLQGMQYF.

This chain connects TRBV24-1 to TRBJ2-3, with a possible D match to TRBD2 (6 bases). The CDR3 extends over 17 amino acids. Germline CDR1 KGHDR, CDR2 SFDVKD. V was shortened by 1 base and J by 3 bases, with 16 bases between the two germline ends. The CDR3 sequence is CATSDFTGTGGTDTQYF. In nucleotides, the CDR3 is TGTGCCACCAGTGATTTCACCGGGACTGGGGGAACAGATACGCAGTATTTT.

This sequence joins TRBV7-2 and TRBJ1-2; D is perhaps TRBD1 (6 bases). This CDR3 region has 15 residues. Germline V gene lookup returns CDR1 SGHTA and CDR2 FQGNSA. V gave up 1 base and J gave up 8 bases, with 17 bases separating them. The CDR3 here is CASSLEPQGRRGYTF. The CDR3, as DNA: TGTGCCAGCAGCTTAGAGCCTCAGGGGCGGCGGGGCTACACCTTC.

The gene calls are TRBV9 and TRBJ2-1; a possible D gene is TRBD1 (5 bases). The germline V gene encodes CDR1 SGDLS and CDR2 YYNGEE. CDR3 size: 13 residues. Trimming pared 8 bases from V and 5 bases from J, leaving 14 bases between. CDR3 sequence: CASRKGSNNEQFF. CDR3 DNA sequence: TGTGCCAGTCGCAAGGGGTCCAACAATGAGCAGTTCTTC.

The table lists this clone with a few counts. The chain has TRBV28 and TRBJ1-6, with D uncertain. Germline-derived CDR1 and CDR2 are MDHEN and SYDVKM. The CDR3 is made up of 14 amino acids. V was shortened by 1 base and J by 7 bases, with 8 bases between the two germline ends. Written as DNA, the CDR3 is TGTGCCAGCAGTTTATTATCGGTCAATTCACCCCTCCACTTT. It is translated as CASSLLSVNSPLHF. The variable domain in full, with the rest retrieved from reference TRBV28 and TRBJ1-6, is DVKVTQSSRYLVKRTGEKVFLECVQDMDHENMFWYRQDPGLGLRLIYFSYDVKMKEKGDIPEGYSVSREKKERFSLILESASTNQTSMYLCASSLLSVNSPLHFGNGTRLTVT.

The chain has TRBV28 and TRBJ1-4; no firm D call. The germline V gene encodes CDR1 MDHEN and CDR2 SYDVKM. The length of the CDR3 is 18 residues. The V and J ends lost 7 bases and 6 bases respectively, with 27 bases between them. The CDR3 spells CASTGRGRPNLRDEKLFF. DNA for the CDR3: TGTGCCAGCACCGGCCGGGGAAGGCCTAATCTGAGAGATGAAAAACTGTTTTTT.

The V call is TRBV27, the J call TRBJ2-7, with 8 bases fitting TRBD1. CDR3 length equals 15 residues. The V gene end was trimmed by 5 bases and the J gene end by 3 bases; junction bases not matched to a gene: 9. Germline V gene data show CDR1 as MNHEY and CDR2 as SMNVEV (reference sequence). The CDR3 sequence is CASSPEPRGLYEQYF. The DNA of the CDR3 is TGTGCCAGCAGTCCTGAACCCAGGGGGCTCTACGAGCAGTACTTC.